One and the same sample provided the 5 T cell receptor beta chains below, sequenced in a study of blood T cell repertoires in COVID-19. Measured with immunoSEQ multiplex PCR; TCRdb has only the in-frame clones, and not every one. This sample has tens of thousands of clones, with about 85% found just once. Sequences were obtained from peripheral blood. The source of these receptors is a human donor in a cohort sampled during active COVID-19.

J is TRBJ2-3 and V is TRBV5-1; a weak D match, TRBD2 (6 bases). Germline V gene sequence: CDR1 SGHRS, CDR2 YFSETQ. The CDR3 is 14 residues long. V lost 7 bases and J 4 bases, leaving 16 bases between the germline ends. The CDR3 loop is CASRPGGLADTQYF. The CDR3 DNA reads TGCGCCAGCCGGCCTGGAGGGCTCGCAGATACGCAGTATTTT.

The gene calls are TRBV11-3 and TRBJ2-3, with D tentatively TRBD2 (6 bases). CDR1 and CDR2 (germline): SGHNT, YENEEA. This CDR3 comprises 15 residues. V gave up 8 bases and J gave up 0 bases, with 15 bases separating them. The CDR3 is CASSAGGTSTDTQYF. The CDR3 bases are TGTGCCAGCTCGGCCGGCGGGACTAGCACAGATACGCAGTATTTT.

This chain uses TRBV9 with TRBJ1-4; no firm D call. Germline V gene data show CDR1 as SGDLS and CDR2 as YYNGEE. The V gene lost 0 bases and the J gene lost 4 bases, with 7 bases spanning the gap. This CDR3 is 14 amino acids long. CDR3 nucleotides: TGTGCCAGCAGCGTAGGGCCGAATAATGAAAAACTGTTTTTT. Translated, it gives CASSVGPNNEKLFF.

This clone was seen only once. V usage is TRBV2 and J usage is TRBJ2-3; tentatively, D is TRBD2 (6 bases). The germline gives CDR1 SNHLY, CDR2 FYNNEI. The CDR3 contains 17 residues. Trimming left V 0 bases short and J 0 bases short, with 13 bases between. The DNA of the CDR3 is TGTGCCAGCAGTGAAGCATGGGACTGGGGTAGCACAGATACGCAGTATTTT. Translation gives CASSEAWDWGSTDTQYF.

This clone appeared once. The rearrangement joins TRBV10-3 to TRBJ1-2; D gene uncertain. V lost 8 bases and J 3 bases, leaving 10 bases between the germline ends. The CDR3 runs 12 residues. Germline V gene lookup returns CDR1 ENHRY and CDR2 SYGVKD. In DNA, the CDR3 is TGTGCCATCTCCGCCGGGGACTATGGCTACACCTTC. Residues: CAISAGDYGYTF.